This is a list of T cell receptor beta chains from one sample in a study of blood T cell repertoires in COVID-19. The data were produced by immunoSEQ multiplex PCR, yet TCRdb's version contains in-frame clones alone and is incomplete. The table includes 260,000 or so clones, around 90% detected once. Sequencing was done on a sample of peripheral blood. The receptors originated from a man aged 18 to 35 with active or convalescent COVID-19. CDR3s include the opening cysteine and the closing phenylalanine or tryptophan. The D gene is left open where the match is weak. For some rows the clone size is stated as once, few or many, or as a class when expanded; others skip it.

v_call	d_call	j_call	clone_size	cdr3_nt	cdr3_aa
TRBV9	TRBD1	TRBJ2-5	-	TGTGCCAGCAGCGTAGGGACAGGGGGCGCAGGGGAGACCCAGTACTTC	CASSVGTGGAGETQYF
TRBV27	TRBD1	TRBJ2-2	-	TGTGCCAGCAGTCAGCGACAGGGGGCGCCCGGGGAGCTGTTTTTT	CASSQRQGAPGELFF
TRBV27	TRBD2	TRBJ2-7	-	TGTGCCAGCAGAATAGCGGGGGCAACCTACGAGCAGTACTTC	CASRIAGATYEQYF
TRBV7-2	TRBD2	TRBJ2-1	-	TGTGCCAGCAGCTTCGTTCGGCTAGCGGGGATCTACAATGAGCAGTTCTTC	CASSFVRLAGIYNEQFF
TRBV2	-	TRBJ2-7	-	TGTGCCAGCAGTGTGCTTTGGGAGAACGAGCAGTACTTC	CASSVLWENEQYF
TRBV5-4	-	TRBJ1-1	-	TGTGCCAGCAGCTCCTCTACAGGGAACACTGAAGCTTTCTTT	CASSSSTGNTEAFF
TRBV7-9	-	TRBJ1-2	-	TGTGCCAGCAGCCCCCACCCGGGACAATCGGGCTATGGCTACACCTTC	CASSPHPGQSGYGYTF
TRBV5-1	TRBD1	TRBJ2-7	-	TGCGCCAGCAGCTTGGACGGGACAGGGATATACGAGCAGTACTTC	CASSLDGTGIYEQYF
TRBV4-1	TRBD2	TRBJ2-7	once	TGCGCCAGCTCCTCCGGGACTAGCTCCGAGCAGTACTTC	CASSSGTSSEQYF
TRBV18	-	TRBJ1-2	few	TGTGCCAGCTCACCAAGCGGGGCGCTGGGCTATGGCTACACCTTC	CASSPSGALGYGYTF
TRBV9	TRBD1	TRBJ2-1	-	TGTGCCAGCAGCCCCGGGACAGGTTACAATGAGCAGTTCTTC	CASSPGTGYNEQFF
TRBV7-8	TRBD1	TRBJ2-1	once	TGTGCCAGCAGCGCCTCGTATCTAGCAGGGGGTATCAATGAGCAGTTCTTC	CASSASYLAGGINEQFF
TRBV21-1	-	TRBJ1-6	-	TGTGCCAGCAGCAAGACCCGGGACAGGGGGCAAAATTCACCCCTCCACTTT	CASSKTRDRGQNSPLHF
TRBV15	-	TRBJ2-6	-	TGTGCCACCAGCAGAGTAGGGGCTGGGGCCAACGTCCTGACTTTC	CATSRVGAGANVLTF
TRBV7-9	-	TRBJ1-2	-	TGTGCCAGCAGCCGAACGGAGGCCCTCTATGGCTACACCTTC	CASSRTEALYGYTF
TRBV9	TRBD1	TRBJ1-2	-	TGTGCCAGCAGCCCCGGACAGGGAAGTGGCTACACCTTC	CASSPGQGSGYTF
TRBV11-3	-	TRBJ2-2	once	TGTGCCAGCAGCTTCATAGATGGCCCGGGCGGGGAGCTGTTTTTT	CASSFIDGPGGELFF
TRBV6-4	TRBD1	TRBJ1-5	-	TGTGCCAGCAGTCAGGGGGCGCGTAAAAGCAATCAGCCCCAGCATTTT	CASSQGARKSNQPQHF
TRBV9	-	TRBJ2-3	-	TGTGCCAGCAGCACAAGACAGAATCCTAGCACAGATACGCAGTATTTT	CASSTRQNPSTDTQYF
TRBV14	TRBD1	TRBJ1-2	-	TGTGCCAGCAGCCAACACAGGGGCGGGGGCTACACCTTC	CASSQHRGGGYTF
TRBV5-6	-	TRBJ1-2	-	TGTGCCAGCAGCTTGGTTTCTGGGCGGAGGTATGGCTACACCTTC	CASSLVSGRRYGYTF
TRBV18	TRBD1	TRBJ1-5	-	TGTGCCAGCTCACCAATCGGGACAGGGATCAATCAGCCCCAGCATTTT	CASSPIGTGINQPQHF
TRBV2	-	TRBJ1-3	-	TGTGCCAGCAGTGAAAGCGGGATACAGGCGGCTGGAAACACCATATATTTT	CASSESGIQAAGNTIYF
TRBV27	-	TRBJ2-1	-	TGTGCCAGCAGTTACTATGGTGAGCAGTTCTTC	CASSYYGEQFF
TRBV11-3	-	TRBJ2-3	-	TGTGCCAGCAGCTTAGGGGAGGACCTATACACAGATACGCAGTATTTT	CASSLGEDLYTDTQYF
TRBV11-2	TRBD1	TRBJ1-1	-	TGTGCCAGCAGCCAGGAAAGGGGGCCTTCTGAAGCTTTCTTT	CASSQERGPSEAFF
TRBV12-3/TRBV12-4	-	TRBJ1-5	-	TGTGCCAGCAGGGGGGGAGTCAATCAGCCCCAGCATTTT	CASRGGVNQPQHF
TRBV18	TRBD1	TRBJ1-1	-	TGTGCCAGCTCAACCGGGACAGGGGGCACTGAAGCTTTCTTT	CASSTGTGGTEAFF
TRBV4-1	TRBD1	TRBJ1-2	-	TGCGCCAGCAGCCAAGGGACAGGGCGTTACACCTTC	CASSQGTGRYTF
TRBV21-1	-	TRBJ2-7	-	TGTGCCAGCAGCAACCGGGACAGCTCCTACGAGCAGTACTTC	CASSNRDSSYEQYF
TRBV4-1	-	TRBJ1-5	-	TGCGCCAGCAGCCAAGATGCGCGGGGGGCTGGCCAGCCCCAGCATTTT	CASSQDARGAGQPQHF
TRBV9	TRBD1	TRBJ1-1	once	TGTGCCAGCAGCGCCCAGGGGGAAGGGACTGAAGCTTTCTTT	CASSAQGEGTEAFF
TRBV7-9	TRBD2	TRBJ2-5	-	TGTGCCAGCAGCTATTCCCCCGGGGGGGAGGAGACCCAGTACTTC	CASSYSPGGEETQYF
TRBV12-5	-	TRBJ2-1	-	TGTGCTAGTGGTTTCATTCAAGGAGGCTTGGATGAGCAGTTCTTC	CASGFIQGGLDEQFF
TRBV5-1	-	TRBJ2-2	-	TGCGCCAGCAGCTCGGGCCCAGCGGAAGGCACCGGGGAGCTGTTTTTT	CASSSGPAEGTGELFF
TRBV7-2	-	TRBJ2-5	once	TGTGCCAGCAGCCGCCAGGGGAGGGGCGGGTACCAAGAGACCCAGTACTTC	CASSRQGRGGYQETQYF
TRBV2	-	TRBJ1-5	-	TGTGCCAGCAGTGACCACCTGACAGATAGCAATCAGCCCCAGCATTTT	CASSDHLTDSNQPQHF
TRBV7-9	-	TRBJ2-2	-	TGTGCCAGCAGCTTATCCACCCCTGAGACCGGGGAGCTGTTTTTT	CASSLSTPETGELFF
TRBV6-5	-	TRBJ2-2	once	TGTGCCAGCTCGACAGTGGACCGGGAGCTGTTTTTT	CASSTVDRELFF
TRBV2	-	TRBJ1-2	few	TGTGCCAGCAGTGAAGTGCGGCGCGGTGGCTACACCTTC	CASSEVRRGGYTF
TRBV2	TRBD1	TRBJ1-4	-	TGTGCCAGCAGTGAAGGACAGGGCCCAAATGAAAAACTGTTTTTT	CASSEGQGPNEKLFF
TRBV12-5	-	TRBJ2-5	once	TGTGCTAGTGGTTTGCCCATCGGGGACCAAGAGACCCAGTACTTC	CASGLPIGDQETQYF
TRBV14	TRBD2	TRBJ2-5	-	TGTGCCAGCAGCCAGTTGGGGGGGTACCAAGAGACCCAGTACTTC	CASSQLGGYQETQYF
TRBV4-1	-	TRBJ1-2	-	TGCGCCAGCAGCCAAGTAGAGGGTCCCACTGGCTACACCTTC	CASSQVEGPTGYTF
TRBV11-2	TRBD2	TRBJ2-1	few	TGTGCCAGCAGCTTAACGACGGGACTAGCGGGGGGGGATGAGCAGTTCTTC	CASSLTTGLAGGDEQFF
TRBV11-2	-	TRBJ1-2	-	TGTGCCAGCAGCTCCAAGCTCGAGGGGGAAACCTATGGCTACACCTTC	CASSSKLEGETYGYTF